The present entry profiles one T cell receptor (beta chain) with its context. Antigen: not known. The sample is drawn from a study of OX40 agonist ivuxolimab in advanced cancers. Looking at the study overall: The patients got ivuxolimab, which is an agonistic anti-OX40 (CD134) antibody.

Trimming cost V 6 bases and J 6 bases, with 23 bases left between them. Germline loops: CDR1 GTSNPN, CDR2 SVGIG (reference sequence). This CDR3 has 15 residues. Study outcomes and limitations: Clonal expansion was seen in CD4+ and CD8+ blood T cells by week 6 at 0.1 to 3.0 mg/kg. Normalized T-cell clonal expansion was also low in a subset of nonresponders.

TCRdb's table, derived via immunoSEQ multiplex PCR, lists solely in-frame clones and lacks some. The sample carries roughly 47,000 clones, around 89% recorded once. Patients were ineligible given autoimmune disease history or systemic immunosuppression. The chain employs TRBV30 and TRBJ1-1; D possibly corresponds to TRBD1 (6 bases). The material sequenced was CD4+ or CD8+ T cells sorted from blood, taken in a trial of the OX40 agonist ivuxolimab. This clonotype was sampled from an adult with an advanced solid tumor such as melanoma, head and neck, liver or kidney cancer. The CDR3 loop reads CACQTRNRVISEAFF. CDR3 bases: TGTGCCTGCCAAACCAGGAACAGGGTGATTTCTGAAGCTTTCTTT.